The text below deals with one TCR beta chain. The sample is drawn from a study of blood T cell repertoires in COVID-19. Turning to the study itself: The samples span acute and convalescent COVID-19 from the United States, Italy and Spain.

This CDR3 comprises 13 residues. V dropped 4 bases and J dropped 11; count of bases not matched to a gene: 7. CDR1 and CDR2 from the germline V gene are MRHNA and SNTAGT. In the original processing: Reference gene primers were amplified, and this amplification served to estimate nucleated cell counts. Produced via immunoSEQ multiplex PCR; TCRdb's table is partial and in-frame only. V and J calls plus clone size are reproduced from that table; the DNA served to infer D and trimming. This table has approximately 81,000 clones, roughly 89% appearing once. The chain employs TRBV6-4 and TRBJ2-1, with TRBD2 matching over 8 bases. Sequencing was performed on PBMCs or T cells enriched from blood (not recorded which). The TCR sequence derives from a woman aged 50 to 60 with acute COVID-19. The CDR3 region has the DNA TGTGCCAGCAGTGCACGGGAGGGTATACAGCAGTTCTTC. Amino acid sequence: CASSAREGIQQFF.